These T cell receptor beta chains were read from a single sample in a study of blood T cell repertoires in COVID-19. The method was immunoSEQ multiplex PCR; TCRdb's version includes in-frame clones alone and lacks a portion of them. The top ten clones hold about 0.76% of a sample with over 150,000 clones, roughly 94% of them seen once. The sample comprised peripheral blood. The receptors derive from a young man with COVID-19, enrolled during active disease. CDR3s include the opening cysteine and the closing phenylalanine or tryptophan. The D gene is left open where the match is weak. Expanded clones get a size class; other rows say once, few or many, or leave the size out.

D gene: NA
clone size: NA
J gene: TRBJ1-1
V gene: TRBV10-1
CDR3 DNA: TGCGCCAGCAGTCATTCAGGGGAAAGGAGCACTGAAGCTTTCTTT
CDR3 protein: CASSHSGERSTEAFF

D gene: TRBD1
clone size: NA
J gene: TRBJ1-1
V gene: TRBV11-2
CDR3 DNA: TGTGCCAGCAGCTTAGGAGGCAGGGGGCTGAACACTGAAGCTTTCTTT
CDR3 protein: CASSLGGRGLNTEAFF

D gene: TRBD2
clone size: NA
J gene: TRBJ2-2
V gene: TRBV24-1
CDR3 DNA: TGTGCCACCAGTGATTTGACCCCTCCGGGAGGGTACACCGGGGAGCTGTTTTTT
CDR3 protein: CATSDLTPPGGYTGELFF

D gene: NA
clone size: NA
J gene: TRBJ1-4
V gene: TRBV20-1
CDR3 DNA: TGCAGTGCTAGTATGAGGGATAGCGAAAAACTGTTTTTT
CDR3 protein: CSASMRDSEKLFF

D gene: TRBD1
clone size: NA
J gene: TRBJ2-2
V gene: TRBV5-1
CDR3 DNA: TGCGCCAGCAGCTTGGACCCGGGACAGAGAAACACCGGGGAGCTGTTTTTT
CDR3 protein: CASSLDPGQRNTGELFF

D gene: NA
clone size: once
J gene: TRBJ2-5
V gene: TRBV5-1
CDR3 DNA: TGCGCCAGCAGCTTGCAGGTTGGGGAGACCCAGTACTTC
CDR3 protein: CASSLQVGETQYF

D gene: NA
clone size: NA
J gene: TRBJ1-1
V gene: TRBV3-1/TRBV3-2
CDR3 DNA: TGTGCCAGCAGCCTCAGAGGCGGCATGAACACTGAAGCTTTCTTT
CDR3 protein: CASSLRGGMNTEAFF

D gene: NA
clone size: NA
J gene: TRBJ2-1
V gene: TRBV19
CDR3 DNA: TGTGCCAGTAGTATGGTGGCGGTTGGGAATGAGCAGTTCTTC
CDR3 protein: CASSMVAVGNEQFF

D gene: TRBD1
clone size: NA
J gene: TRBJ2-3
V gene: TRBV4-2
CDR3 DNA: TGTGCCAGCTGGGACAGGGAAGGAGATACGCAGTATTTT
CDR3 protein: CASWDREGDTQYF

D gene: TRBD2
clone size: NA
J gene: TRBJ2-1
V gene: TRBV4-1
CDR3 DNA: TGCGCCAGCAGCCAAGGGTGGCGGACTAGCGATTACAATGAGCAGTTCTTC
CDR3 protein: CASSQGWRTSDYNEQFF

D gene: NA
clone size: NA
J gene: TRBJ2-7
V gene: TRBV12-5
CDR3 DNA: TGTGCTAGTGGGTTAACAGGTTTAAGGGGCTACGAGCAGTACTTC
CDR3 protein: CASGLTGLRGYEQYF

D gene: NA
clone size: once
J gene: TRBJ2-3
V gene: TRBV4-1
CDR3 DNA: TGCGCCAGCAGCAAGATCGTGGTAGCGACGTCCGATACGCAGTATTTT
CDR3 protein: CASSKIVVATSDTQYF

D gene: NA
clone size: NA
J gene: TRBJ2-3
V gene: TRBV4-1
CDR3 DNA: TGCGCCAGCAGCCAAAGCCTAGTGACAGATACGCAGTATTTT
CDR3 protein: CASSQSLVTDTQYF

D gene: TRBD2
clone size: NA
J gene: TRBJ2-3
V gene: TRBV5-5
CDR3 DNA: TGTGCCAGCAGCTTGACGGGGACTAGCATAGATACGCAGTATTTT
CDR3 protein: CASSLTGTSIDTQYF

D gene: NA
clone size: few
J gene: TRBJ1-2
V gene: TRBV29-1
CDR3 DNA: TGCAGCGTTGACATGCAGGGCTGGTATGGCTACACCTTC
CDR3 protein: CSVDMQGWYGYTF

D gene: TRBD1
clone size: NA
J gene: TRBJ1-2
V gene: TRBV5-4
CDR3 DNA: TGTGCCAGCAGCCCCGGGACAGGGCCGCTTAACTATGGCTACACCTTC
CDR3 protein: CASSPGTGPLNYGYTF

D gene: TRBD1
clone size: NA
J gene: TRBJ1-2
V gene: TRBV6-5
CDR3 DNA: TGTGCCAGCACCGGGACAGGGTTAACTAACTATGGCTACACCTTC
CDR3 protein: CASTGTGLTNYGYTF

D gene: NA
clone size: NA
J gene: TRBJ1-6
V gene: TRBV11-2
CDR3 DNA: TGTGCCAGCAGACCCGACAGGTTCCTTTTAGATTCACCCCTCCACTTT
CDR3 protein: CASRPDRFLLDSPLHF

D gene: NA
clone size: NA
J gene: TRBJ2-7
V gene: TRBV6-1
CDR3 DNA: TGTGCCAGCAGTGAAGTAAACTACGAGCAGTACTTC
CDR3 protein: CASSEVNYEQYF

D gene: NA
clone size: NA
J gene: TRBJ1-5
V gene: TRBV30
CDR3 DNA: TGTGCCTGGGATAGGGGCGGGATGGGCAATCAGCCCCAGCATTTT
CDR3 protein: CAWDRGGMGNQPQHF

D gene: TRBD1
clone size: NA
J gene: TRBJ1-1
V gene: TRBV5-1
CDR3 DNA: TGCGCCAGCAGCTTGGAGGGGACAGGGGGAAAATCTGAAGCTTTCTTT
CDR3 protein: CASSLEGTGGKSEAFF

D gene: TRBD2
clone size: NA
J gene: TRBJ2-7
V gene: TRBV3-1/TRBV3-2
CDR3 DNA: TGTGCCAGCAGCCCACTTACTAGCGGGGTTACCTACGAGCAGTACTTC
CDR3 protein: CASSPLTSGVTYEQYF

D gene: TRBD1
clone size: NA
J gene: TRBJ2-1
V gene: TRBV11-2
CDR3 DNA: TGTGCCAGCAGCTCAGGGCAGGGGGCCTACAATGAGCAGTTCTTC
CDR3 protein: CASSSGQGAYNEQFF

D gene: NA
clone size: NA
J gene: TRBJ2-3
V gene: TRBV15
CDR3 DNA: TGTGCCACCAGCAGAGATTGGTCGGGGAGCACAGATACGCAGTATTTT
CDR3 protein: CATSRDWSGSTDTQYF

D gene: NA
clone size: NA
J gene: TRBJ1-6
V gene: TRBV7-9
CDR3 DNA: TGTGCCAGCAGTTCACAGGGTAGCTCCTATAATTCACCCCTCCACTTT
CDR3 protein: CASSSQGSSYNSPLHF

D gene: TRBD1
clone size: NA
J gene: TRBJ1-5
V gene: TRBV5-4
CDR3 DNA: TGTGCCAGCAGCCGACAGGGGTTAGATCAGCCCCAGCATTTT
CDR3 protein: CASSRQGLDQPQHF

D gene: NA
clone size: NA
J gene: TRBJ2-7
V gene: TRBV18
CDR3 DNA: TGTGCCAGCTCACCAGTTAACGGCGAGCAGTACTTC
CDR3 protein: CASSPVNGEQYF

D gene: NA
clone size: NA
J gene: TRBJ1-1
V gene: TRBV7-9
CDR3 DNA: TGTGCCAGCAGCTTAGGACGGAGCATGAACACTGAAGCTTTCTTT
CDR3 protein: CASSLGRSMNTEAFF

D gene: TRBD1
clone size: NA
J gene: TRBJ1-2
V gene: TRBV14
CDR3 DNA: TGTGCCAGCAGCTTTGTACAGGGGGCTACGGGCGGCTACACCTTC
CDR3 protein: CASSFVQGATGGYTF

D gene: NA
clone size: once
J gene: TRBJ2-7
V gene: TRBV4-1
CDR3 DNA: TGCGCCAGCAGCCAAGGACTTAACTACGAGCAGTACTTC
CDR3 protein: CASSQGLNYEQYF

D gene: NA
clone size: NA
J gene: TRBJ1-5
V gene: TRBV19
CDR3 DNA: TGTGCCAGTAGTATCCCCAGGTGGGTCAATCAGCCCCAGCATTTT
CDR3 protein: CASSIPRWVNQPQHF

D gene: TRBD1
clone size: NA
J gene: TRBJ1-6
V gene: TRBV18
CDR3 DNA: TGTGCCAGCTCATCGGGGACAGGGGGCGCGGGTGGTAATTCACCCCTCCACTTT
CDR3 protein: CASSSGTGGAGGNSPLHF

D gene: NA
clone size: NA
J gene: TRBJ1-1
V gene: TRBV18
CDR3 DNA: TGTGCCAGCTCACAAGCCCGGCGGGACACTGAAGCTTTCTTT
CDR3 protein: CASSQARRDTEAFF

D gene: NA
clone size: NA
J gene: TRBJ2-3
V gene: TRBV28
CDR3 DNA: TGTGCCAGCAGACCCGGGACTAGCACAGATACGCAGTATTTT
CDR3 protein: CASRPGTSTDTQYF

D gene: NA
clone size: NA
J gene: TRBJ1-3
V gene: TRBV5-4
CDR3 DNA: TGTGCCAGCAGCCCCCAAACCGAGCCCTCTGGAAACACCATATATTTT
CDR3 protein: CASSPQTEPSGNTIYF

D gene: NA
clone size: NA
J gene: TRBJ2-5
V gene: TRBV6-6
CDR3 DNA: TGTGCCAGCGCCCAGGGCCAGACCCAGTACTTC
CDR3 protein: CASAQGQTQYF

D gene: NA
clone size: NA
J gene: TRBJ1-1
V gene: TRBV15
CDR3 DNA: TGTGCCACCAGCAGTTCGGGGGGCTTAGGAACTGAAGCTTTCTTT
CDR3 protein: CATSSSGGLGTEAFF

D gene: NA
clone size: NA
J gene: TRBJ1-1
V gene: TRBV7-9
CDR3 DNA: TGTGCCAGCAGTCGTGGGACATCGGAGAACACTGAAGCTTTCTTT
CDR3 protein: CASSRGTSENTEAFF

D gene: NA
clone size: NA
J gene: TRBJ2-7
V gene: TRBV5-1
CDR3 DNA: TGCGCCAGCAGCTTACAGGCCACCTCCTACGAGCAGTACTTC
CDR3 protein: CASSLQATSYEQYF

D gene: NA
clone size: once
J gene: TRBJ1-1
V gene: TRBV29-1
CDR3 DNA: TGCAGCGTTAAGGCAGGATACACTGAAGCTTTCTTT
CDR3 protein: CSVKAGYTEAFF

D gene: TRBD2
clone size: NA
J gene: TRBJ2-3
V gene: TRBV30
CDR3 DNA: TGTGCCTGGAGTGAATGGCGGGGGGGCACAGATACGCAGTATTTT
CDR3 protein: CAWSEWRGGTDTQYF

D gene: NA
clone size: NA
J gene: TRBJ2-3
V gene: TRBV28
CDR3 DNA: TGTGCCAGCAGTTTATCTACAGATACGCAGTATTTT
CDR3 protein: CASSLSTDTQYF

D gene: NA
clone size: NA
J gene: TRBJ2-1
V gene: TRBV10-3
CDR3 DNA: TGTGCCATCAGTGAGAGTAAGGGGCCTTCCTACAATGAGCAGTTCTTC
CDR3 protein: CAISESKGPSYNEQFF

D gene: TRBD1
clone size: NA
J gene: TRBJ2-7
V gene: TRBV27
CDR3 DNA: TGTGCCAGCAGTCGGACAGGGGGCTACGAGCAGTACTTC
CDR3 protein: CASSRTGGYEQYF

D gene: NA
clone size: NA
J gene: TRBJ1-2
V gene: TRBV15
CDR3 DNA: TGTGCCACCAGCAGAGGCCGGGAGGTTAACTATGGCTACACCTTC
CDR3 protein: CATSRGREVNYGYTF

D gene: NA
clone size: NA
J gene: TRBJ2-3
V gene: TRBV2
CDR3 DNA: TGTGCCAGCAGCCCTAGCCCAGATACGCAGTATTTT
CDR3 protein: CASSPSPDTQYF

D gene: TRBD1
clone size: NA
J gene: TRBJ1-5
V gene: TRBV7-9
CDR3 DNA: TGTGCCAGCAGCAAAGGGGGCGGGGGCAATCAGCCCCAGCATTTT
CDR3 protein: CASSKGGGGNQPQHF

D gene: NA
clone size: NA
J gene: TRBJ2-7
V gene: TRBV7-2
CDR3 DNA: TGTGCCAGCAGCTCCGGACAACTCTACGAGCAGTACTTC
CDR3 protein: CASSSGQLYEQYF

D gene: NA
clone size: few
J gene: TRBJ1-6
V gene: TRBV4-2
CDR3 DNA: TGTGCCAGCCTCTTAGGGGGATCACCCCTCCACTTT
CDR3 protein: CASLLGGSPLHF

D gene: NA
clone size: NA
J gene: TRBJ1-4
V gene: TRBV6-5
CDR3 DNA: TGTGCCAGCAGTTACTCGAGCGGGACTAATGAAAAACTGTTTTTT
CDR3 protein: CASSYSSGTNEKLFF